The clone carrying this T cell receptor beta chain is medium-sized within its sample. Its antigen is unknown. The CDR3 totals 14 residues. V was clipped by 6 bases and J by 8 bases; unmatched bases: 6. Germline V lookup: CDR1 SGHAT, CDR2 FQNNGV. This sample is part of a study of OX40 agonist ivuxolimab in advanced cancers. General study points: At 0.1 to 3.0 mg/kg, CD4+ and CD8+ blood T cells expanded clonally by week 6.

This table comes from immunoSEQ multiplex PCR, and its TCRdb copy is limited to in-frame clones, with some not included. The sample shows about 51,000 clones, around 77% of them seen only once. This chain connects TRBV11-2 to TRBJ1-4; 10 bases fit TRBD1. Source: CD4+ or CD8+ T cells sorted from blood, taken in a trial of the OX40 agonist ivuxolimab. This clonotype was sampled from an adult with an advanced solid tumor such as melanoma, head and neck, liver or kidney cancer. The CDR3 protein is CASSLGQGNEKLFF. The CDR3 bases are TGTGCCAGCAGTTTGGGACAGGGGAACGAAAAACTGTTTTTT.